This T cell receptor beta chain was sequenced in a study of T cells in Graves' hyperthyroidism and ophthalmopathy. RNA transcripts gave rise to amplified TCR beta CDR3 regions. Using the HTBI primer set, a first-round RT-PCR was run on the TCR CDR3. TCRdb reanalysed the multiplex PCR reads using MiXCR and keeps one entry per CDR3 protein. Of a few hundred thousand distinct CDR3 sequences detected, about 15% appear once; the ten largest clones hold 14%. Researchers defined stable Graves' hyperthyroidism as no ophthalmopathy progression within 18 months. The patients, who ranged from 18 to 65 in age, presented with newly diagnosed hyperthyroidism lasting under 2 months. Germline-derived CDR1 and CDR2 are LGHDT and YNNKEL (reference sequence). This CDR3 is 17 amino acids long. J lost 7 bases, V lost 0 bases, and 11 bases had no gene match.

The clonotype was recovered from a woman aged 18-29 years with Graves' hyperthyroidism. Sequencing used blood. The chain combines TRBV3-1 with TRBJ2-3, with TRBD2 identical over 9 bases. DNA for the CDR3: TGTGCCAGCAGCCAAGATCTGGGAGGGACTAGCATGAATACGCAGTATTTT. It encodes CASSQDLGGTSMNTQYF.